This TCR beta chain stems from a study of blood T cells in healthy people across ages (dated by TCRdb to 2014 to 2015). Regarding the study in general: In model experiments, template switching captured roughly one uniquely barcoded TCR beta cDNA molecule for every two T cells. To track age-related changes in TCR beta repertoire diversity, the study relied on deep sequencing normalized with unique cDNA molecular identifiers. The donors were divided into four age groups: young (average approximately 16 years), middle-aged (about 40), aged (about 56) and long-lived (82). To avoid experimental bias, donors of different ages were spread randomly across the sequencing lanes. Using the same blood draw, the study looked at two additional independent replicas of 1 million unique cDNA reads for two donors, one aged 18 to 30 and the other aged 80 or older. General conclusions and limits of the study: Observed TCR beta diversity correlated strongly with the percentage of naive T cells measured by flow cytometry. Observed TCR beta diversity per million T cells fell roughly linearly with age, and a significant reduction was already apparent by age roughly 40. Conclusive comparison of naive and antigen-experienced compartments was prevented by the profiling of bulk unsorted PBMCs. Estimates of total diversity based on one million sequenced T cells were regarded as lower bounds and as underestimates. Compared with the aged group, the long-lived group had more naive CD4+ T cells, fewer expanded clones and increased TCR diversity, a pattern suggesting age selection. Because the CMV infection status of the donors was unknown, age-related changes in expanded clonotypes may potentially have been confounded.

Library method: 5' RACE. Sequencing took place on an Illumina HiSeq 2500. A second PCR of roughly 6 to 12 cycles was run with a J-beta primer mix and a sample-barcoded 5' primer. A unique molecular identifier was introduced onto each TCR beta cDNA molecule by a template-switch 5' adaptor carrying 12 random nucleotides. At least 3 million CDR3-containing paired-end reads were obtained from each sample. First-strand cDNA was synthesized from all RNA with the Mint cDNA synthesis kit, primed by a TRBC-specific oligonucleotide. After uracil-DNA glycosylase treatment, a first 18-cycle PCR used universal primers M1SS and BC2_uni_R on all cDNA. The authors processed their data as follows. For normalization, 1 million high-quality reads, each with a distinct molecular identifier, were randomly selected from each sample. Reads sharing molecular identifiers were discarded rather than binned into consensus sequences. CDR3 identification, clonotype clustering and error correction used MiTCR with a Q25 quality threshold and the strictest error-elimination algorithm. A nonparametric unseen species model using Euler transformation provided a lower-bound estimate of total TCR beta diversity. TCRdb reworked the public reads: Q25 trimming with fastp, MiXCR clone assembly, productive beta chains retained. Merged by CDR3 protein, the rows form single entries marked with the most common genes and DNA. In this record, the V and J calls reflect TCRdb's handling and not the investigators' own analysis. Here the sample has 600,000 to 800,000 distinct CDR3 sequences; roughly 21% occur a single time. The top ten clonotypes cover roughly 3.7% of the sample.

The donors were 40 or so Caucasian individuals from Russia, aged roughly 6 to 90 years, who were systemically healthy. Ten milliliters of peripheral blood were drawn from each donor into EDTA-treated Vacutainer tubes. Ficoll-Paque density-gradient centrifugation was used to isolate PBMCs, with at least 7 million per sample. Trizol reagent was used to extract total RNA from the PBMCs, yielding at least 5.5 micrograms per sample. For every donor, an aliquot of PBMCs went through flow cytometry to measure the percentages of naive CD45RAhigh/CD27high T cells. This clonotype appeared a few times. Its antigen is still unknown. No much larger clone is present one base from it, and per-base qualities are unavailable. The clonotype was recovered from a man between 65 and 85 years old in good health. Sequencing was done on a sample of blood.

The CDR3 in this case is CASSFDRAGGEQYF. The bases are TGTGCCAGCAGTTTCGACAGGGCGGGAGGGGAGCAGTACTTC. The chain joins TRBV12-3 or TRBV12-4 to TRBJ2-7; the central 9 bases match TRBD2. Inclusive of the bounding cysteine and phenylalanine, the CDR3 is 14 residues long. CDR3 DNA only is kept here, 42 bases in frame from base 1. The V end gives up 3 bases and the J end 7 bases, leaving 7 bases in the junction not matched to a gene.